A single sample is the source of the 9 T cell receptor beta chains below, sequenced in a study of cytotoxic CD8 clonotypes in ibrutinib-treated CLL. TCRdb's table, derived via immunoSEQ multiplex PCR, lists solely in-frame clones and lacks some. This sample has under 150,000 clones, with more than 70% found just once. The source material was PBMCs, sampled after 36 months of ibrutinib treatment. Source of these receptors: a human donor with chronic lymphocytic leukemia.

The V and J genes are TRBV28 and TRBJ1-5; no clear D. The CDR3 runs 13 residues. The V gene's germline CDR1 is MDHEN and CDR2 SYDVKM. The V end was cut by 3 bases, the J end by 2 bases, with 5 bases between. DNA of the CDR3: TGTGCCAGCAGTTTGCAGGGCAATCAGCCCCAGCATTTT. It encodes CASSLQGNQPQHF.

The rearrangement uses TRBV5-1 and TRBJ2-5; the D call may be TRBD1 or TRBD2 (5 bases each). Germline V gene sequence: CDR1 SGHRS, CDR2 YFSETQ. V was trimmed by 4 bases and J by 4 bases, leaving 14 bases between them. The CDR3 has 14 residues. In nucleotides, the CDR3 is TGCGCCAGCAGCCCCACCGCAGGGAGAGAGACCCAGTACTTC. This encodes CASSPTAGRETQYF.

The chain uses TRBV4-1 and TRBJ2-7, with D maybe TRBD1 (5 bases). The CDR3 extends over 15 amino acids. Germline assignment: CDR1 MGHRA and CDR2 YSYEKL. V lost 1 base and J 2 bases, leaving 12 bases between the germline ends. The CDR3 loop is CASSQVIDSAYEQYF. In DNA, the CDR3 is TGCGCCAGCAGCCAAGTAATAGACAGCGCCTACGAGCAGTACTTC.

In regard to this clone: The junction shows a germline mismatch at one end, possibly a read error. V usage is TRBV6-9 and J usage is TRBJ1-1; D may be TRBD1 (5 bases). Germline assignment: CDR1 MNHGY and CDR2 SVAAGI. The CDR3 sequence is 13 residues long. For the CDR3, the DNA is TGTGCCAGCAGTCGAGCACTGGACACTGACGCTTTCTTT. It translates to CASSRALDTDAFF.

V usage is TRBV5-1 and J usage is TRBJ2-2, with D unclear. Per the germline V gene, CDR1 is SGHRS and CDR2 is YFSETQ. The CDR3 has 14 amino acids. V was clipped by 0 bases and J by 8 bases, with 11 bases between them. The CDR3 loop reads CASSLVVAGGELFF. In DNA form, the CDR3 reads TGCGCCAGCAGCTTGGTGGTAGCCGGGGGGGAGCTGTTTTTT.

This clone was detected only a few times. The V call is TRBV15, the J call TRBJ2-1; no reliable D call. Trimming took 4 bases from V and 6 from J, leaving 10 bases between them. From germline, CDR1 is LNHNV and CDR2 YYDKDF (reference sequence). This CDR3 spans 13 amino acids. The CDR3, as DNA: TGTGCCACCAGCACAAGACCATCCAATGAGCAGTTCTTC. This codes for CATSTRPSNEQFF.

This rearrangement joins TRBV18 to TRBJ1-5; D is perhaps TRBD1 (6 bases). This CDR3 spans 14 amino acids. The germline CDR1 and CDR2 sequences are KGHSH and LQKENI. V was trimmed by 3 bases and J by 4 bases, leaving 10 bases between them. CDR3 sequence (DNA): TGTGCCAGCTCACCGGGACACTTGAATCAGCCCCAGCATTTT. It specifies CASSPGHLNQPQHF.

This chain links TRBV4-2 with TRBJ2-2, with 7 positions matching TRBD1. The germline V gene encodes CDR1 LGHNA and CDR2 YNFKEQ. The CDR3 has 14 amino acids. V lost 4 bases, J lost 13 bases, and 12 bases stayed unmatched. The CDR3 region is CASSPRGRTGGLFF. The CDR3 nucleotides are TGTGCCAGCAGCCCAAGGGGCCGGACAGGAGGGCTGTTTTTT.

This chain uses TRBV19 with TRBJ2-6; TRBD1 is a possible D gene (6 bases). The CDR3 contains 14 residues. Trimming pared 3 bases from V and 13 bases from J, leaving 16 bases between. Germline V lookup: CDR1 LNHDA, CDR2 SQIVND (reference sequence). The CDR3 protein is CASSIVVWTDVLTF. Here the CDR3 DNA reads TGTGCCAGTAGTATCGTTGTATGGACAGATGTCCTGACTTTC.